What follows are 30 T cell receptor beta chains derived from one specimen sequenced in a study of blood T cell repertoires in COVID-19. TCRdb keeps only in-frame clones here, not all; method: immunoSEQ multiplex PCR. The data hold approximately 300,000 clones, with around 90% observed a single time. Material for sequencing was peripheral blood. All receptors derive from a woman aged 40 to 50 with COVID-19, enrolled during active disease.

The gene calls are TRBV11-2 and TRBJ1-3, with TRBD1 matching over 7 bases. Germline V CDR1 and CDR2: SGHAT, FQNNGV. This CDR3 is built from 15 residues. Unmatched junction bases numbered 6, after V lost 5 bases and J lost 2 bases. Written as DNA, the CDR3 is TGTGCCAGCAGCCCGTTGACAGGGCCTGGAAACACCATATATTTT. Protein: CASSPLTGPGNTIYF.

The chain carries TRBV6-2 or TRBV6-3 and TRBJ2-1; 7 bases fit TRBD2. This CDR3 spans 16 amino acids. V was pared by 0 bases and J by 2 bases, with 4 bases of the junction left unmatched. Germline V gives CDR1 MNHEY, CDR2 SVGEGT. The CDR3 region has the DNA TGTGCCAGCAGTTACTCCGTTGCGGGGGCCTACAATGAGCAGTTCTTC. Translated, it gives CASSYSVAGAYNEQFF.

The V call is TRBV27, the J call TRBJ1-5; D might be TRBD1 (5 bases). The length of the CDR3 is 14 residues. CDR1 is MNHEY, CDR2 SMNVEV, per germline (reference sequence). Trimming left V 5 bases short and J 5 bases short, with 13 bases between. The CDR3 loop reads CASSKGNAYQPQHF. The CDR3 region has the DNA TGTGCCAGCAGTAAGGGGAATGCGTATCAGCCCCAGCATTTT.

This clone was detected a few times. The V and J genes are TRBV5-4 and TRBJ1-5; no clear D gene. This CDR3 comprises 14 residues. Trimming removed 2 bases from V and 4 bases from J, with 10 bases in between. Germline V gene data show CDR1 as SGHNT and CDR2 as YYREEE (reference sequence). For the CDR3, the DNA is TGTGCCAGCAGCTTAACACCTAGTAATCAGCCCCAGCATTTT. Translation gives CASSLTPSNQPQHF. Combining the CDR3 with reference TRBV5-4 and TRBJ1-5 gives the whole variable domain ETGVTQSPTHLIKTRGQQVTLRCSSQSGHNTVSWYQQALGQGPQFIFQYYREEENGRGNFPPRFSGLQFPNYSSELNVNALELDDSALYLCASSLTPSNQPQHFGDGTRLSIL.

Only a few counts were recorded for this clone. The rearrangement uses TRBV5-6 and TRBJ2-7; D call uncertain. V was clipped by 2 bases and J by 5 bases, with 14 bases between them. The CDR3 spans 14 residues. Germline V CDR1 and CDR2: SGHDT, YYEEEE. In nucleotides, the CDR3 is TGTGCCAGCAGCTTATTGCAGGTAACCCACGAGCAGTACTTC. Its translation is CASSLLQVTHEQYF.

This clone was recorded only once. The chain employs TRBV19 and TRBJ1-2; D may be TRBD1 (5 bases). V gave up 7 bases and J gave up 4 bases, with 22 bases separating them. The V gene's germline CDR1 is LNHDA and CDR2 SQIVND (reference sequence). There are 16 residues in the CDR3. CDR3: CASTKDRGRASYGYTF. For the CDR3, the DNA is TGTGCCAGTACAAAGGATAGGGGCCGTGCCTCCTATGGCTACACCTTC. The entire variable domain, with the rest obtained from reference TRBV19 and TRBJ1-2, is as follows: DGGITQSPKYLFRKEGQNVTLSCEQNLNHDAMYWYRQDPGQGLRLIYYSQIVNDFQKGDIAEGYSVSREKKESFPLTVTSAQKNPTAFYLCASTKDRGRASYGYTFGSGTRLTVV.

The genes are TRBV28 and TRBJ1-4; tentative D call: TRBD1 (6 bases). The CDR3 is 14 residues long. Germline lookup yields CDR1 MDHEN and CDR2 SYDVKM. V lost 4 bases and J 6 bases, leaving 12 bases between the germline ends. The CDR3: CASSSGGYDEKLFF. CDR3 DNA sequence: TGTGCCAGCAGTTCGGGGGGCTACGATGAAAAACTGTTTTTT.

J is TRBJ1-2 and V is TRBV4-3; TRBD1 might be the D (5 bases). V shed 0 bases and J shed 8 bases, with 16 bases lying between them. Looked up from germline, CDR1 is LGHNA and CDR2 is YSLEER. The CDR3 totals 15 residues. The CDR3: CASSQDPGKVSGYTF. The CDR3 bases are TGCGCCAGCAGCCAAGACCCAGGGAAGGTCTCAGGCTACACCTTC.

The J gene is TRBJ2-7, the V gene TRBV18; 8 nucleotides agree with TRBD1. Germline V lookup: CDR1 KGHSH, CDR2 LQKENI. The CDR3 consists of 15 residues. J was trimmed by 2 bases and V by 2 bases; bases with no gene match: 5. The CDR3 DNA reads TGTGCCAGCTCACCAGGACAGGGTGAACCCTACGAGCAGTACTTC. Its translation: CASSPGQGEPYEQYF.

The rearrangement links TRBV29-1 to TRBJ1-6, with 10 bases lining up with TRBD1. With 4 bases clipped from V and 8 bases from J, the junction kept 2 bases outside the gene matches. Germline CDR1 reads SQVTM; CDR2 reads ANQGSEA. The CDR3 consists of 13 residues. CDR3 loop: CSVGDRGDSPLHF. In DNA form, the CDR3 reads TGCAGCGTTGGGGACAGGGGTGATTCACCCCTCCACTTT.

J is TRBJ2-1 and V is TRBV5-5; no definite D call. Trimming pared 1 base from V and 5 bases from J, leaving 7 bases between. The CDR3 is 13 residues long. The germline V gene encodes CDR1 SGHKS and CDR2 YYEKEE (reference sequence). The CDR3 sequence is CASSLKENNEQFF. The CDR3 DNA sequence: TGTGCCAGCAGCTTGAAGGAGAACAATGAGCAGTTCTTC.

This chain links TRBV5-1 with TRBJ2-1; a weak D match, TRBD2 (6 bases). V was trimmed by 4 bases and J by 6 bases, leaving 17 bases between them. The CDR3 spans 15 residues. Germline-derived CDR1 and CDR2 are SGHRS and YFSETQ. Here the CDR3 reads CASSKGLSKGNEQFF. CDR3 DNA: TGCGCCAGCAGCAAAGGACTATCCAAAGGCAATGAGCAGTTCTTC.

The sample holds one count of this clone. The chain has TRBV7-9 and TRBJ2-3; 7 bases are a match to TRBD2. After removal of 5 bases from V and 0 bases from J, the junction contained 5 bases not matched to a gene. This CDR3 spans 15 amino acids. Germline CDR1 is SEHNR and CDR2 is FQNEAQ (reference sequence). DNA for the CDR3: TGTGCCAGCAGCCCACTAGCGCTTAGCACAGATACGCAGTATTTT. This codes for CASSPLALSTDTQYF.

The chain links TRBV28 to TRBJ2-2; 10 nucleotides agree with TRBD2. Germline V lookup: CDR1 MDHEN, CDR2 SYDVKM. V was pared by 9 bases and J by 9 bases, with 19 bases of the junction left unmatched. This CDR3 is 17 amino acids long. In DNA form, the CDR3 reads TGTGCCAGTACCCTCGATGGTCTAGCGGGAGATTGGAGGGAGCTGTTTTTT. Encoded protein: CASTLDGLAGDWRELFF. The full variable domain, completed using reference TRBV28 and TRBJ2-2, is DVKVTQSSRYLVKRTGEKVFLECVQDMDHENMFWYRQDPGLGLRLIYFSYDVKMKEKGDIPEGYSVSREKKERFSLILESASTNQTSMYLCASTLDGLAGDWRELFFGEGSRLTVL.

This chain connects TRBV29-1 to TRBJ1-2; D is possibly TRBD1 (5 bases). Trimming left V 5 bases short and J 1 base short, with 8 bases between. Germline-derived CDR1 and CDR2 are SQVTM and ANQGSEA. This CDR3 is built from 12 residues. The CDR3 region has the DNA TGCAGCGTTTCTCAGGGTAACTATGGCTACACCTTC. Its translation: CSVSQGNYGYTF.

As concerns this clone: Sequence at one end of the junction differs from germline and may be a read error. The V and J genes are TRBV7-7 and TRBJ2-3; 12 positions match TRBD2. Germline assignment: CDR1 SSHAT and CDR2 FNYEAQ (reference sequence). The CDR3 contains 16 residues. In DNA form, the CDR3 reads TGTGCTAGCAGCTTAGGACCTAGCGGGGGGGCAGATACGCAGTATTTT. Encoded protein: CASSLGPSGGADTQYF.

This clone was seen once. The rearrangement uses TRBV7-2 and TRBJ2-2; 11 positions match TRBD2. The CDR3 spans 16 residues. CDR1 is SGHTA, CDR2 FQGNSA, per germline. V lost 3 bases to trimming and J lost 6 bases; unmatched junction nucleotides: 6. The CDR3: CASSFGSGRASGELFF. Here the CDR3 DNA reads TGTGCCAGCAGCTTTGGTAGCGGGAGGGCCTCCGGGGAGCTGTTTTTT.

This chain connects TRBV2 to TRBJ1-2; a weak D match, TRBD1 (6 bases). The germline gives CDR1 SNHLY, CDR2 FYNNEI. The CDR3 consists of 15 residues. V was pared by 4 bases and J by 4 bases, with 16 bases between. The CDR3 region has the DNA TGTGCCAGCAGTGGGTTACAGGGCCGGATCTATGGCTACACCTTC. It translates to CASSGLQGRIYGYTF.

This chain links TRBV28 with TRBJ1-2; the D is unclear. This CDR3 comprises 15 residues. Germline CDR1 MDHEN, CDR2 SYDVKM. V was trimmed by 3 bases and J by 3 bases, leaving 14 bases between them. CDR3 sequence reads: CASSFPTRGDYGYTF. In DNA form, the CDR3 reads TGTGCCAGCAGTTTCCCCACACGAGGAGACTATGGCTACACCTTC.

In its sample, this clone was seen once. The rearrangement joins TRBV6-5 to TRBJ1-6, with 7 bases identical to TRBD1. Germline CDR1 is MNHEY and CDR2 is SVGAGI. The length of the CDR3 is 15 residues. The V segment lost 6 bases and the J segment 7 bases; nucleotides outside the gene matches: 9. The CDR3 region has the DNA TGTGCCAGCAGCCGTACAGGGGCGGTCAATTCACCCCTCCACTTT. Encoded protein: CASSRTGAVNSPLHF.

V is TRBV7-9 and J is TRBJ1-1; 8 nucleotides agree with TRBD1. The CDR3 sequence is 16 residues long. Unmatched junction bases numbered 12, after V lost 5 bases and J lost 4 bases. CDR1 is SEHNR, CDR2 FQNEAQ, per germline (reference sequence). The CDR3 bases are TGTGCCAGCAGCCTAGACCAGACAGGGGCAGGCACTGAAGCTTTCTTT. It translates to CASSLDQTGAGTEAFF. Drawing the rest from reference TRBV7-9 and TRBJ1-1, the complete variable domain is DTGVSQNPRHKITKRGQNVTFRCDPISEHNRLYWYRQTLGQGPEFLTYFQNEAQLEKSRLLSDRFSAERPKGSFSTLEIQRTEQGDSAMYLCASSLDQTGAGTEAFFGQGTRLTVV.

The CDR3 is CASSQDARLGEKLFF. CDR3 coding DNA: TGCGCCAGCAGCCAAGATGCCAGGTTAGGTGAAAAACTGTTTTTT. This chain connects TRBV4-3 to TRBJ1-4; D is uncertain. Germline CDR1 is LGHNA and CDR2 is YSLEER. CDR3 length: 15 amino acids. The germline V and J ends were trimmed by 0 bases and 7 bases, with 12 bases remaining between them.

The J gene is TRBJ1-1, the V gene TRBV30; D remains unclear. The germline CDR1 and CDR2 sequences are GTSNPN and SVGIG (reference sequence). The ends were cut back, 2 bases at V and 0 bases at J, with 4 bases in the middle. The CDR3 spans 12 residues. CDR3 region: CAWSPMNTEAFF. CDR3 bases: TGTGCCTGGAGTCCCATGAACACTGAAGCTTTCTTT.

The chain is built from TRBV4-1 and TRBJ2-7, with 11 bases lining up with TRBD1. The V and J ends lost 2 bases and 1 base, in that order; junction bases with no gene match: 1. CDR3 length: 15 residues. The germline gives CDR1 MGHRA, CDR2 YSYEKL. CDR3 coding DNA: TGCGCCAGCAGCCAATGGGACAGGGGGTCCTACGAGCAGTACTTC. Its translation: CASSQWDRGSYEQYF.

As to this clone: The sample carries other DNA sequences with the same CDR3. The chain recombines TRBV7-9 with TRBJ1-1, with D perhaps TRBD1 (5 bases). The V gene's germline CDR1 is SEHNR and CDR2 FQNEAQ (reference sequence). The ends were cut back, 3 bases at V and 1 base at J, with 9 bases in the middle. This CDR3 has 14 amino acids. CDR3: CASSLQGGNTEAFF. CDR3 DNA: TGTGCCAGCAGCTTGCAGGGAGGGAACACTGAAGCTTTCTTT.

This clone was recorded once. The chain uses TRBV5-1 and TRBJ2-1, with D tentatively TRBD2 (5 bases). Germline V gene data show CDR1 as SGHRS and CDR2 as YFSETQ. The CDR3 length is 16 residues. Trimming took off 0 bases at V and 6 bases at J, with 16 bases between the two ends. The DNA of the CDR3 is TGCGCCAGCAGCTTGGTACTAGTTTCGAACCTCAATGAGCAGTTCTTC. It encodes CASSLVLVSNLNEQFF.

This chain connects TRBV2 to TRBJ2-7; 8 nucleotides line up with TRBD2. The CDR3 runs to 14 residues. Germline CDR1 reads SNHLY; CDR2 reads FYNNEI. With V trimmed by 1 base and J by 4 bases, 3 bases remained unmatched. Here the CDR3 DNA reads TGTGCCAGCAGTGAAGAGCGGGGGTTTTACGAGCAGTACTTC. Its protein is CASSEERGFYEQYF.

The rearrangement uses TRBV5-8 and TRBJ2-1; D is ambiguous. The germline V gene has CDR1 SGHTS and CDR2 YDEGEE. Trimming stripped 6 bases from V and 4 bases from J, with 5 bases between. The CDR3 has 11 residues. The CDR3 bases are TGTGCCAGCAACGAGTACAATGAGCAGTTCTTC. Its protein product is CASNEYNEQFF.

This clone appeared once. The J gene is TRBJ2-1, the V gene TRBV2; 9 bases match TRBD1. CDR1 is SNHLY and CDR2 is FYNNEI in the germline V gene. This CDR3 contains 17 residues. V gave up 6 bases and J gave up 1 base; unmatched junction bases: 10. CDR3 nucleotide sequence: TGTGCCAGCAGCAATTCCCGGACAGGGGAGTCCTACAATGAGCAGTTCTTC. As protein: CASSNSRTGESYNEQFF.

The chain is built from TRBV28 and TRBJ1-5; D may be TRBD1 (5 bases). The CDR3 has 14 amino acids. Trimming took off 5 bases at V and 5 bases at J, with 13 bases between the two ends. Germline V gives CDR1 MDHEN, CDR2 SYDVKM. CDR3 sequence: CASSLRQPDQPQHF. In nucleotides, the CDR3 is TGTGCCAGCAGTCTAAGACAGCCCGATCAGCCCCAGCATTTT. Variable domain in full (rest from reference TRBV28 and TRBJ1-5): DVKVTQSSRYLVKRTGEKVFLECVQDMDHENMFWYRQDPGLGLRLIYFSYDVKMKEKGDIPEGYSVSREKKERFSLILESASTNQTSMYLCASSLRQPDQPQHFGDGTRLSIL.